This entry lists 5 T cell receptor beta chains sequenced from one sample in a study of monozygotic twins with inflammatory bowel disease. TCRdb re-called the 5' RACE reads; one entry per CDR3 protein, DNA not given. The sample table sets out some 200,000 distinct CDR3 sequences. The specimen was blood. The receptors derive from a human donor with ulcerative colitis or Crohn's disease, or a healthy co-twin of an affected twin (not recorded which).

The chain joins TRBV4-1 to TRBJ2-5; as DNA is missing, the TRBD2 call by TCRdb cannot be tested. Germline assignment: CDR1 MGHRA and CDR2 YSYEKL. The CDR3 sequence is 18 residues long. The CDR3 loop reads CASSQLRGGTAPQETQYF.

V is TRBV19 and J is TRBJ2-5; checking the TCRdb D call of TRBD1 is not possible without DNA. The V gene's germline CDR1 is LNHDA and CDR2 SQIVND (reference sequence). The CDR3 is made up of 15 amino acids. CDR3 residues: CASSVRDRGGETQYF.

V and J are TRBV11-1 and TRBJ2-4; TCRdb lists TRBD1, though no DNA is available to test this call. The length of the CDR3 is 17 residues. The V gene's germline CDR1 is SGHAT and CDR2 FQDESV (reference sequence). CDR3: CASSHPGQARPGNIQYF.

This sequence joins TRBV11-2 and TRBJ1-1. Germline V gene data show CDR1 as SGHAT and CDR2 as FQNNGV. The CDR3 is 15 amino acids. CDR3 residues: CASSSSLGPNTEAFF.

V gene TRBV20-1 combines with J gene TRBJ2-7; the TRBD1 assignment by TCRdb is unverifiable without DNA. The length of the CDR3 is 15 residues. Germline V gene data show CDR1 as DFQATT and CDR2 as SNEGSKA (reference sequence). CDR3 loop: CSARGRGQSPYEQYF.